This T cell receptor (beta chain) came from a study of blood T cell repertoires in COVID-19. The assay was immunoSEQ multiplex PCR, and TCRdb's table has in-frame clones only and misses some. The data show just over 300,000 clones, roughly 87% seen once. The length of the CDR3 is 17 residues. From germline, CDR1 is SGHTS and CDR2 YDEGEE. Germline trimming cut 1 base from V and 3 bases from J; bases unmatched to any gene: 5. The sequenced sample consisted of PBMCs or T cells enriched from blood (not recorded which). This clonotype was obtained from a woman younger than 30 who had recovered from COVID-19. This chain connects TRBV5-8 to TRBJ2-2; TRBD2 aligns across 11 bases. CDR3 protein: CASSLLGTSGYTGELFF. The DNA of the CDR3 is TGTGCCAGCAGCTTGTTGGGGACTAGCGGTTACACCGGGGAGCTGTTTTTT.